This is a list of T cell receptor beta chains from one sample in a study of OX40 agonist ivuxolimab in advanced cancers. Assay: immunoSEQ multiplex PCR; the TCRdb copy retains only in-frame clones and omits some. The sample yields about 37,000 clones, about 88% seen once. This material consisted of CD4+ or CD8+ T cells sorted from blood, taken in a trial of the OX40 agonist ivuxolimab. The receptors were gathered from an adult with an advanced solid tumor such as melanoma, head and neck, liver or kidney cancer. CDR3s include the opening cysteine and the closing phenylalanine or tryptophan. Fields, in order: D gene, J gene, clone size, V gene, CDR3 protein, CDR3 DNA. D genes are given only for firm matches. Clone sizes are given selectively: once, few, many, or a class where the clone is expanded.

D: TRBD1; J: TRBJ1-2; size: -; V: TRBV30; CDR3: CAWSTGQGFDGYTF; DNA: TGTGCCTGGAGCACGGGACAGGGTTTCGATGGCTACACCTTC
D: -; J: TRBJ2-7; size: -; V: TRBV4-2; CDR3: CASSPRDTGGYEQYF; DNA: TGTGCCAGCAGCCCCCGGGACACGGGGGGCTACGAGCAGTACTTC
D: -; J: TRBJ1-5; size: few; V: TRBV19; CDR3: CASNQGFSNQPQHF; DNA: TGTGCCAGTAATCAGGGTTTCAGCAATCAGCCCCAGCATTTT
D: TRBD1; J: TRBJ2-7; size: -; V: TRBV5-6; CDR3: CASSMTGTEIYEQYF; DNA: TGTGCCAGCAGCATGACCGGGACAGAAATCTACGAGCAGTACTTC
D: -; J: TRBJ2-7; size: -; V: TRBV6-5; CDR3: CASSYSRGNEQYF; DNA: TGTGCCAGCAGTTACTCGAGGGGAAACGAGCAGTACTTC
D: -; J: TRBJ2-1; size: few; V: TRBV20-1; CDR3: CSAREVIEQFF; DNA: TGCAGTGCTAGAGAAGTAATTGAGCAGTTCTTC
D: -; J: TRBJ2-7; size: once; V: TRBV19; CDR3: CASRVRDRSSYEQYF; DNA: TGTGCCAGTAGAGTCCGGGATAGGAGCTCCTACGAGCAGTACTTC
D: TRBD1; J: TRBJ2-7; size: -; V: TRBV5-1; CDR3: CASSFYGQGAEEQYF; DNA: TGCGCCAGCAGCTTTTACGGACAGGGGGCGGAAGAGCAGTACTTC
D: -; J: TRBJ2-7; size: once; V: TRBV5-6; CDR3: CASSLSRSEQYF; DNA: TGTGCCAGCAGCTTAAGCCGAAGCGAGCAGTACTTC
D: TRBD1; J: TRBJ1-1; size: few; V: TRBV10-2; CDR3: CASSELGDRVTEAFF; DNA: TGCGCCAGCAGTGAGCTGGGGGACAGGGTCACTGAAGCTTTCTTT
D: TRBD1; J: TRBJ1-2; size: -; V: TRBV5-1; CDR3: CASSLEGAPETYTF; DNA: TGCGCCAGCAGCTTGGAGGGGGCACCTGAAACCTACACCTTC
D: -; J: TRBJ2-3; size: once; V: TRBV7-3; CDR3: CASSLGLGGTDTQYF; DNA: TGTGCCAGCAGCTTAGGCCTAGGGGGAACAGATACGCAGTATTTT
D: TRBD1; J: TRBJ1-5; size: -; V: TRBV5-6; CDR3: CASSQRTGSQPQHF; DNA: TGTGCCAGCAGCCAAAGGACAGGGTCCCAGCCCCAGCATTTT
D: -; J: TRBJ1-2; size: -; V: TRBV5-8; CDR3: CASSIDRSYGYTF; DNA: TGTGCCAGCAGCATCGACAGGTCCTATGGCTACACCTTC
D: -; J: TRBJ2-3; size: -; V: TRBV5-1; CDR3: CASWVKEDTQYF; DNA: TGCGCCAGCTGGGTTAAGGAAGATACGCAGTATTTT
D: -; J: TRBJ2-6; size: -; V: TRBV15; CDR3: CATSREGAGANVLTF; DNA: TGTGCCACCAGCAGAGAGGGGGCTGGGGCCAACGTCCTGACTTTC
D: -; J: TRBJ2-1; size: -; V: TRBV19; CDR3: CASSIVDRNNEQFF; DNA: TGTGCCAGTAGTATAGTTGACAGGAACAATGAGCAGTTCTTC
D: -; J: TRBJ2-7; size: -; V: TRBV21-1; CDR3: CASSPSGDGYEQYF; DNA: TGTGCCAGCAGCCCCTCGGGGGATGGGTACGAGCAGTACTTC